These 19 T cell receptor beta chains came from one sample sequenced in a study of OX40 agonist ivuxolimab in advanced cancers. The assay was immunoSEQ multiplex PCR, and TCRdb's table has in-frame clones only and misses some. This table holds more than 70,000 clones, approximately 90% found once. Here the sequenced sample was CD4+ or CD8+ T cells sorted from blood, taken in a trial of the OX40 agonist ivuxolimab. Receptors were obtained from an adult with an advanced solid tumor such as melanoma, head and neck, liver or kidney cancer.

This sequence joins TRBV6-5 and TRBJ2-5; no definite D call. CDR3 length equals 14 residues. Germline-derived CDR1 and CDR2 are MNHEY and SVGAGI. The ends were cut back, 8 bases at V and 2 bases at J, with 15 bases in the middle. The CDR3, as DNA: TGTGCCAGCCGATGGGGTCCGCTTCAAGAGACCCAGTACTTC. It yields the protein CASRWGPLQETQYF.

This chain connects TRBV7-2 to TRBJ2-7; D possibly corresponds to TRBD2 (6 bases). The germline V gene encodes CDR1 SGHTA and CDR2 FQGNSA. V was pared by 2 bases and J by 1 base, with 12 bases between. This CDR3 has 15 amino acids. In nucleotides, the CDR3 is TGTGCCAGCAGCTTACGGGCTAGCGAGTCCTACGAGCAGTACTTC. This codes for CASSLRASESYEQYF.

The V and J genes are TRBV4-2 and TRBJ2-1; the match to TRBD1 covers 7 bases. V gave up 0 bases and J gave up 9 bases; unmatched junction bases: 8. Germline V gives CDR1 LGHNA, CDR2 YNFKEQ. The CDR3 has 15 amino acids. CDR3 protein: CASSQEGQILVEQFF. CDR3 DNA: TGTGCCAGCAGCCAAGAGGGACAGATCCTCGTTGAGCAGTTCTTC.

The V call is TRBV7-9, the J call TRBJ1-5; no firm D call. The CDR3 has 14 residues. Trimming left V 5 bases short and J 3 bases short, with 11 bases between. Germline V gene data show CDR1 as SEHNR and CDR2 as FQNEAQ (reference sequence). The CDR3 DNA sequence: TGTGCCAGCAGCCTCGTAGGCTTCAATCAGCCCCAGCATTTT. It codes for CASSLVGFNQPQHF.

The genes are TRBV5-1 and TRBJ2-3; D not resolved. V was cut by 4 bases and J by 6 bases, with 12 bases left in between. Germline V gene sequence: CDR1 SGHRS, CDR2 YFSETQ. This CDR3 region has 13 residues. Written as DNA, the CDR3 is TGCGCCAGCAGCGTAGACCCTGGGGATACGCAGTATTTT. It codes for CASSVDPGDTQYF. Based on the CDR3 plus reference TRBV5-1 and TRBJ2-3, the full variable domain is KAGVTQTPRYLIKTRGQQVTLSCSPISGHRSVSWYQQTPGQGLQFLFEYFSETQRNKGNFPGRFSGRQFSNSRSEMNVSTLELGDSALYLCASSVDPGDTQYFGPGTRLTVL.

The J gene is TRBJ2-2, the V gene TRBV5-6; D not certain. This CDR3 contains 15 residues. Germline V gives CDR1 SGHDT, CDR2 YYEEEE. Deletions cut 4 bases from V and 1 base from J, with 11 bases between. The CDR3 here is CASSETRENTGELFF. The DNA of the CDR3 is TGTGCCAGCAGCGAGACTCGAGAGAACACCGGGGAGCTGTTTTTT.

This clone was seen only a few times. This rearrangement joins TRBV5-8 to TRBJ1-4; perhaps TRBD1 as D (6 bases). Per germline, CDR1 SGHTS and CDR2 YDEGEE. CDR3 length: 13 residues. Trimming took 4 bases from V and 7 from J, leaving 11 bases between them. This CDR3 is CASSRIRGEKLFF. Written as DNA, the CDR3 is TGTGCCAGCAGCAGAATCAGGGGTGAAAAACTGTTTTTT.

The chain is built from TRBV11-2 and TRBJ1-3; D uncertain. The CDR3 has 15 residues. The V end was cut by 0 bases, the J end by 2 bases, with 8 bases between. The V gene's germline CDR1 is SGHAT and CDR2 FQNNGV. The CDR3 DNA reads as TGTGCCAGCAGCTTAGATCCGCGTCCTGGAAACACCATATATTTT. It specifies CASSLDPRPGNTIYF.

The rearrangement joins TRBV19 to TRBJ2-5; the D gene could be TRBD1 or TRBD2 (5 bases each). The CDR3 has 14 amino acids. V lost 0 bases, J lost 5 bases, and 10 bases lay in between. CDR1 LNHDA and CDR2 SQIVND come from the germline V gene (reference sequence). For the CDR3, the DNA is TGTGCCAGTAGTATAGATCGAGGGACGGAGACCCAGTACTTC. Protein sequence: CASSIDRGTETQYF.

The rearrangement uses TRBV6-1 and TRBJ2-2; no definite D call. The germline V and J ends were trimmed by 6 bases and 5 bases, with 10 bases remaining between them. This CDR3 region has 13 residues. The germline V gene encodes CDR1 MNHNS and CDR2 SASEGT. The CDR3 DNA is TGTGCCAGCAGCCGCAAAGGGACCGGGGAGCTGTTTTTT. It translates to CASSRKGTGELFF.

The chain combines TRBV9 with TRBJ2-3, with TRBD2 matching over 8 bases. The CDR3 consists of 15 residues. Germline V gives CDR1 SGDLS, CDR2 YYNGEE. With 2 bases clipped from V and 2 bases from J, the junction kept 4 bases outside the gene matches. Written as DNA, the CDR3 is TGTGCCAGCAGCGTCTTTAGCGGGAACACAGATACGCAGTATTTT. Translating it yields CASSVFSGNTDTQYF.

The rearrangement links TRBV7-2 to TRBJ2-6; the match to TRBD1 covers 7 bases. CDR1 SGHTA and CDR2 FQGNSA come from the germline V gene. The CDR3 contains 16 residues. Trimming cost V 1 base and J 2 bases; bases outside gene matches: 2. The CDR3 reads CASSLGGQAGANVLTF. DNA of the CDR3: TGTGCCAGCAGCTTAGGTGGACAGGCTGGGGCCAACGTCCTGACTTTC.

The gene calls are TRBV7-2 and TRBJ2-1, with D perhaps matching TRBD1 (5 bases). This CDR3 comprises 15 residues. Trimming removed 0 bases from V and 4 bases from J, with 10 bases in between. Per germline, CDR1 SGHTA and CDR2 FQGNSA. CDR3 protein: CASSLARRAYNEQFF. DNA of the CDR3: TGTGCCAGCAGCTTAGCGCGCAGGGCTTACAATGAGCAGTTCTTC.

The rearrangement uses TRBV27 and TRBJ2-7; either TRBD1 or TRBD2 may fit D (5 bases each). The CDR3 is 15 residues long. CDR1 and CDR2 from the germline V gene are MNHEY and SMNVEV (reference sequence). V shed 4 bases and J shed 3 bases, with 16 bases lying between them. CDR3 nucleotide sequence: TGTGCCAGCAGTTCTCGTTTTAGGGACGGCTACGAGCAGTACTTC. Translated, it gives CASSSRFRDGYEQYF.

The chain is built from TRBV10-1 and TRBJ2-2; possibly TRBD1 for D (5 bases). The CDR3 length is 15 residues. The V end was cut by 6 bases, the J end by 2 bases, with 13 bases between. Germline CDR1 WNHNN, CDR2 SYGVQD (reference sequence). The CDR3 protein is CASSTGTGNTGELFF. In DNA, the CDR3 is TGCGCCAGCAGCACCGGTACAGGTAACACCGGGGAGCTGTTTTTT.

The chain uses TRBV7-8 and TRBJ2-2; D unresolved. The germline V gene has CDR1 SGHVS and CDR2 FQNEAQ. V lost 6 bases to trimming and J lost 3 bases, with 17 bases between them. This CDR3 has 16 amino acids. CDR3 protein: CASRGSRVWDTGELFF. The DNA for the CDR3 is TGTGCCAGCAGAGGATCCCGGGTTTGGGACACCGGGGAGCTGTTTTTT.

This clone was found once. The rearrangement joins TRBV7-9 to TRBJ2-5, with a tentative D call TRBD1 (5 bases). This CDR3 contains 13 residues. V was shortened by 6 bases and J by 6 bases, with 14 bases between the two germline ends. From germline, CDR1 is SEHNR and CDR2 FQNEAQ (reference sequence). The CDR3 loop is CASRAQGGKTQYF. The CDR3 DNA reads as TGTGCCAGCAGAGCGCAGGGTGGGAAGACCCAGTACTTC.

V and J are TRBV5-6 and TRBJ2-7, with 7 bases identical to TRBD1. This CDR3 comprises 13 residues. Germline V gene lookup returns CDR1 SGHDT and CDR2 YYEEEE. V was pared by 4 bases and J by 2 bases, with 3 bases of the junction left unmatched. This chain's CDR3 is CASSKGQTYEQYF. The CDR3 DNA follows: TGTGCCAGCAGCAAGGGACAGACCTACGAGCAGTACTTC.

The chain joins TRBV19 to TRBJ2-7; a possible D gene is TRBD1 (5 bases). Germline V gene lookup returns CDR1 LNHDA and CDR2 SQIVND (reference sequence). V was trimmed by 1 base and J by 3 bases, leaving 13 bases between them. The CDR3 totals 15 residues. CDR3 sequence (DNA): TGTGCCAGTAGTATAGGGGGCACAACTTACTACGAGCAGTACTTC. Translating gives CASSIGGTTYYEQYF.